The clone carrying this TCR beta chain was seen just once. The antigen is undetermined. The data belong to a study of chemoradiotherapy in HPV16-positive cancers. Study-wide findings and caveats: During treatment, candidate HPV-specific clones and E7-related motifs expanded in tumor. Functional assays defining HPV-specific T cells used only two HPV16-positive patients.

Germline V gene lookup returns CDR1 ENHRY and CDR2 SYGVKD. The CDR3 contains 14 residues. V was clipped by 3 bases and J by 2 bases; unmatched bases: 1. Assay used: immunoSEQ multiplex PCR; TCRdb lists only in-frame clones, some missing. The repertoire holds thousands of clones, with around 88% as singletons. The specimen comprised tumor tissue, sampled from a patient who underwent chemoradiotherapy. The receptor was derived from a human donor with HPV-associated anogenital cancer. V and J are TRBV10-3 and TRBJ1-5; 7 positions match TRBD1. The CDR3 sequence: CAISEGGGNQPQHF. CDR3 in DNA: TGTGCCATCAGTGAAGGGGGCGGCAATCAGCCCCAGCATTTT.